This T cell receptor (beta chain) was retrieved from a study of neurological immune-mediated disorders. Time point defined: longitudinal time-point 2. The germline V gene has CDR1 SGHRS and CDR2 YFSETQ. The CDR3 is 14 amino acids. Trimming left V 2 bases short and J 5 bases short, with 13 bases between. Notes on the study in general: The most TCR clonal expansion was seen in HTLV-1-associated myelopathy, whereas the least was seen in multiple sclerosis, below the level in healthy controls. Subjects shared no identical expanded-clone CDR3 amino acid sequences, suggesting private TCR-beta repertoires in all groups.

This clonotype was counted at least ten times. The antigen remains undetermined. The output of every sequencing run, over 190 million TCR-beta sequences, came from 15-18 subjects. TCRdb re-called the 5' RACE reads with MiXCR, one entry per CDR3 protein. This table holds 80,000 to 100,000 distinct CDR3 sequences, 4.5% to 7.5% found once. The source material was PBMCs. The TCR was taken from a woman in her sixties with multiple sclerosis. V is TRBV5-1 and J is TRBJ1-1; D might be TRBD1 (5 bases). The CDR3 DNA is TGCGCCAGCAGCTTCGACAGCCGGAGTACTGAAGCTTTCTTT. This codes for CASSFDSRSTEAFF.